This TCR beta chain derives from a study of T cells in Graves' hyperthyroidism and ophthalmopathy. Trimming took off 6 bases at V and 0 bases at J, with 12 bases between the two ends. The CDR3 loop spans 14 amino acids. CDR1 is DFQATT and CDR2 is SNEGSKA in the germline V gene (reference sequence). This clonotype was counted only a few times. Amplification yielded TCR beta CDR3 regions, with RNA transcripts as the source. With the HTBI primer set, the TCR CDR3 went through a first round of RT-PCR. TCRdb itself ran the multiplex PCR reads through MiXCR, one entry per CDR3 protein. The table lists over 700,000 distinct CDR3 sequences, around a sixth of them singletons.

The source of this sequence is a woman aged 50 to 60 with Graves' hyperthyroidism that later progressed to Graves' ophthalmopathy. V usage is TRBV20-1 and J usage is TRBJ2-1, with D possibly TRBD2 on 6 matching bases. Sequencing was carried out using blood. The DNA of the CDR3 is TGCAGTGCCGAGGACGGGAGCTCCTACAATGAGCAGTTCTTC. This encodes CSAEDGSSYNEQFF.